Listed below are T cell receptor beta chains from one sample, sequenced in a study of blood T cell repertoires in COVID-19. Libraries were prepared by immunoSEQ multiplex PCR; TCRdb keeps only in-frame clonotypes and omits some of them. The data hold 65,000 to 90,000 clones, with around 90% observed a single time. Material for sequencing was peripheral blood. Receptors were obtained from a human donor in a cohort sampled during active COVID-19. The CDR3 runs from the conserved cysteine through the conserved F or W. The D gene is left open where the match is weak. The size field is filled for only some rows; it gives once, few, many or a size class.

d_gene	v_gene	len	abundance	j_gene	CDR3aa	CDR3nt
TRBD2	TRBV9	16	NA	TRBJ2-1	CASSHPPGLAGEGQFF	TGTGCCAGCAGCCACCCCCCGGGGCTAGCGGGGGAGGGGCAGTTCTTC
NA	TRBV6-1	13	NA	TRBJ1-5	CASSDTGNQPQHF	TGTGCCAGCAGTGATACAGGGAATCAGCCCCAGCATTTT
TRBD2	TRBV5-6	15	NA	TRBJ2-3	CATYQAGGATDTQYF	TGTGCCACCTACCAAGCCGGGGGGGCCACAGATACGCAGTATTTT
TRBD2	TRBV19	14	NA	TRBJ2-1	CASSSPGLGNEQFF	TGTGCCAGTAGTTCACCGGGACTAGGCAATGAGCAGTTCTTC
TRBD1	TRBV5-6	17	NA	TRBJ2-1	CASSGAGTGDPYNEQFF	TGTGCCAGCAGCGGGGCCGGGACAGGGGACCCCTACAATGAGCAGTTCTTC
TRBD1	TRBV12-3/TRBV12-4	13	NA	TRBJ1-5	CASSFQGAQPQHF	TGTGCCAGCAGTTTTCAGGGGGCTCAGCCCCAGCATTTT
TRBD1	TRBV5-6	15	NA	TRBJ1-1	CASSLDQGVNTEAFF	TGTGCCAGCAGCTTGGACCAGGGGGTGAACACTGAAGCTTTCTTT
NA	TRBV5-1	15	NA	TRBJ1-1	CASSLVGHRETEAFF	TGCGCCAGCAGCTTGGTTGGTCACCGAGAAACTGAAGCTTTCTTT
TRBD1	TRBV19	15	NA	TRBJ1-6	CASTAGTGAPSPLHF	TGTGCCAGCACTGCCGGGACAGGGGCGCCCTCACCCCTCCACTTT
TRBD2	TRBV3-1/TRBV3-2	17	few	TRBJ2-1	CASSHLIERESYNEQFF	TGTGCCAGCAGCCACCTCATAGAGCGGGAGTCCTACAATGAGCAGTTCTTC
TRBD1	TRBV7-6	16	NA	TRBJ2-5	CASSWTGTGIQETQYF	TGTGCCAGCAGCTGGACCGGGACAGGGATACAAGAGACCCAGTACTTC
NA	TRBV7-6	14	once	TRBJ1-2	CASSLISGSGGYTF	TGTGCCAGCAGCCTTATATCGGGGTCGGGAGGCTACACCTTC
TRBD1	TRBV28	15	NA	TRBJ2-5	CASSSNRGRGETQYF	TGTGCCAGCAGTTCAAACAGGGGGCGCGGAGAGACCCAGTACTTC
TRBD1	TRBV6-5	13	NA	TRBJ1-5	CASSGQGPGPKHF	TGTGCCAGCAGCGGACAGGGGCCAGGCCCAAAGCATTTT
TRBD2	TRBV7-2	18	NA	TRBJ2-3	CASSSIGGGGLSTDTQYF	TGTGCCAGCAGCTCGATCGGCGGCGGGGGACTTAGCACAGATACGCAGTATTTT
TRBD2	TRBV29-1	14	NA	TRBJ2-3	CSVAGLALTDTQYF	TGCAGCGTTGCCGGACTAGCCCTTACAGATACGCAGTATTTT